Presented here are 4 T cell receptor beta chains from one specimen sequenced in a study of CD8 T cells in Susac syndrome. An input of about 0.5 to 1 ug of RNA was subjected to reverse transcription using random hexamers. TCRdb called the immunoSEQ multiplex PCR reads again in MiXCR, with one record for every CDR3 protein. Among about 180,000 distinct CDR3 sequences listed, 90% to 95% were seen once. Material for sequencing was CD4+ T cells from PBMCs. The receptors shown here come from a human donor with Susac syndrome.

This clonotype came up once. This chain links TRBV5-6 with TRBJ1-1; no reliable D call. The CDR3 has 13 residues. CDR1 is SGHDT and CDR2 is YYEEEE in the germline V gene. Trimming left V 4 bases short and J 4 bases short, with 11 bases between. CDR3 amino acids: CASSHLRGTEAFF. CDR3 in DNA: TGTGCCAGCAGCCACCTGCGAGGCACTGAAGCTTTCTTT.

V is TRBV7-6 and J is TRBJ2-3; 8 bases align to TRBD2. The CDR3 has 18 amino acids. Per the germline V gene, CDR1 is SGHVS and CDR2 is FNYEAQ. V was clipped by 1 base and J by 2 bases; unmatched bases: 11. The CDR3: CASSLVRASGRTTDTQYF. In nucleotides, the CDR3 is TGTGCCAGCAGCTTAGTTAGGGCTAGCGGGCGAACCACAGATACGCAGTATTTT.

In nucleotides, the CDR3 is TGTGCCATCAGGGGGGGACTAGCGGGGGTCACAGATACGCAGTATTTT. Translation: CAIRGGLAGVTDTQYF. The rearrangement uses TRBV10-3 and TRBJ2-3; TRBD2 matches at 14 bases. The CDR3 runs 16 residues. Germline loops: CDR1 ENHRY, CDR2 SYGVKD. V lost 6 bases to trimming and J lost 2 bases; unmatched junction nucleotides: 4.

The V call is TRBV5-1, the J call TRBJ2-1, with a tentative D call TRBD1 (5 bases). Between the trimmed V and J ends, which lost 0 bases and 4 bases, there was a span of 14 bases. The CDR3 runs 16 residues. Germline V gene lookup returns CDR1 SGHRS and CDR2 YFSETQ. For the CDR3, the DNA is TGCGCCAGCAGCTTGGTTGGGGCGCCCGAATACAATGAGCAGTTCTTC. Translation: CASSLVGAPEYNEQFF.